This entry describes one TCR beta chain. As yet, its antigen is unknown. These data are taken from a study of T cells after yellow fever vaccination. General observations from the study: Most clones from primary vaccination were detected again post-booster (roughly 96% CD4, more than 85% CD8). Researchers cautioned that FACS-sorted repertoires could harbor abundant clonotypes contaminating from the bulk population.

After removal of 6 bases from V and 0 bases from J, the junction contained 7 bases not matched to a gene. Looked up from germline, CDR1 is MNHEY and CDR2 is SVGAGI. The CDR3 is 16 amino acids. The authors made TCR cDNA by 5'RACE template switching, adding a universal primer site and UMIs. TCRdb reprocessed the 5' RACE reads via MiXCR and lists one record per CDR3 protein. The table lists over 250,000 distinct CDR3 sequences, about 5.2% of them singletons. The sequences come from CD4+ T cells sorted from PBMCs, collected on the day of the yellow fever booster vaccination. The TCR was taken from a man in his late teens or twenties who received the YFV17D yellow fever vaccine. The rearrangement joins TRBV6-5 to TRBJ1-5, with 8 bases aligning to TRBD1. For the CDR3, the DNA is TGTGCCAGCAGCCGGACAGGGAGTTATAGCAATCAGCCCCAGCATTTT. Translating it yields CASSRTGSYSNQPQHF.